The clone carrying this TCR beta chain was seen many times. This record comes from a study of T cells in Graves' hyperthyroidism and ophthalmopathy. Study at large: Sampling of peripheral blood happened at initial diagnosis, prior to any treatment.

Germline V gene lookup returns CDR1 MNHEY and CDR2 SMNVEV (reference sequence). The CDR3 sequence is 18 residues long. J lost 1 base, V lost 5 bases, and 15 bases had no gene match. Amplified regions were TCR beta CDR3 sequences from RNA transcripts. HTBI primers were the set used in a first-round RT-PCR of the TCR CDR3. MiXCR, applied by TCRdb to the multiplex PCR reads, yields one record per CDR3 protein. There are over 450,000 distinct CDR3 sequences in the sample; about 15% occur only once, and 15% to 20% lies in the top ten. The chain couples TRBV27 to TRBJ2-3, with 7 positions matching TRBD1. This clonotype originated in a woman aged 18-35 years with Graves' ophthalmopathy. The sample taken for sequencing was blood. The CDR3 DNA is TGTGCCAGCAGTGATGACAGGGTGGATCTCTGCGGCACAGATACGCAGTATTTT. Encoded protein: CASSDDRVDLCGTDTQYF.